This TCR beta chain was sequenced for a study of shared clonotypes between healthy human individuals (dated by TCRdb to about 2020). In the study overall: The cohort comprised a couple of women and a few men aged 18 to 49 years. For each donor, CD4 naive and CD4 memory were each given three plates, CD8 naive was given two plates, and CD8 memory was given one plate. Blood TCR repertoires of several healthy adults were deeply sequenced to estimate repertoire size and the extent of clonotype sharing between individuals. To increase sequencing depth and limit assay-specific biases, TCR repertoire library preparation and sequencing were carried out by different laboratories using diverse techniques. Each donor's leukapheresis produced roughly between roughly 0.85 and 9.5 billion PBMCs.

Taken from the germline V gene, the CDR1 and CDR2 loops are SGHDN and FVKESK. The CDR3 spans 13 residues, from the cysteine through the phenylalanine. Left in the record is the CDR3 DNA by itself, 39 bases read in frame from the first base. V is clipped by 5 bases and J by 7 bases, and the sequence between their germline boundaries is 14 bases long. Using the deep immunoSEQ assay, TCR CDR3 regions were amplified from genomic DNA by multiplex PCR. For each cell subset, the extracted genomic DNA was distributed evenly across all wells of several immunoSEQ 96-well plates, and each plate served as one replicate. For sorted subsets, roughly 200 ng of genomic DNA, equivalent to some 30,000 T cell genomes, went into each replicate PCR. Purified libraries were quantified with a Qubit 3.0 fluorometer, sized on a Bioanalyzer 2100, and re-quantified with the KAPA Library Quantification kit. Each immunoSEQ 96-well plate was sequenced on its own single-read 150-cycle Illumina NextSeq 550 flow cell. Processing in the source paper ran as follows. Because the immunoSEQ output held only junctional sequences and lacked quality scores, the filtering could not match the filtering applied to full-length reads. To assign V/J genes and CDR3, sequences were annotated using PyIR, a Python wrapper for IgBLAST v1.9, with IMGT germline references. Reads were filtered out if the reads had weak V/J assignments (E-value above 1e-6), no CDR3, stop codons, out-of-frame junctions, or ambiguous translated residues. V3J clonotypes were defined as sequences sharing the same inferred V gene, J gene, and CDR3 amino acid sequence. The percentage overlap between two repertoires was calculated by dividing the number of shared unique clonotypes by the size of the smaller repertoire. Three approaches were used to assess repertoire richness: RTK rarefaction, the Chao1 estimator, and Recon v2.1 estimates of unobserved clonotypes. For all TCRbeta clonotypes obtained by the gDNA method from a few donors, generation probabilities were computed with OLGA. Held by TCRdb, this immuneACCESS table contains in-frame sequences only and omits some clones. Under half of the omission traces to an unresolved V gene where checked; the cause of the rest is unknown. Clone size and V and J calls were adopted from that table, with D and trimming inferred from the DNA. This sample is represented by about 1 million clones; about three quarters of them were singletons. Together, the top ten hold about 1.5% of the sample.

Results the study describes overall, beyond this receptor: Across four donors, roughly 5.4% of naive CD4, over 3% of naive CD8, 2.3% of memory CD4, and under 0.45% of memory CD8 clonotypes were shared. Rarefaction of sorted-subset datasets indicated incomplete sequencing despite the large sequencing depth. The small number of donors limited the genetic and exposure-history diversity represented. Estimated clonotype richness was generally larger for naive than for memory subsets. Based on pairwise subsampling, the degree of clonotype sharing among donors was expected to be affected by sequencing depth. Compared with non-shared clonotypes, the clonotypes found in all four sorted-subset donors had higher generation probabilities. Only blood was sampled, and tissue TCR repertoires likely differ from those in blood.

The donors were healthy, HIV-negative adults with no recently reported acute infections or vaccinations. All donors were Caucasian adults living in Nashville, Tennessee, USA. CD4+ T cells were enriched through magnetic negative selection, after which naive cells were positively selected on CD45RA and the remaining negative fraction served as the memory subset. After blood collection by leukapheresis, PBMCs were isolated using Ficoll-Histopaque density gradient centrifugation and then cryopreserved in the vapor phase of liquid nitrogen. Analytical flow cytometry was used to check the purity and quantity of each magnetically sorted T cell population. Each sorted fraction had its genomic DNA isolated and then quantified by UV absorbance on a Nanodrop 2000c. In regard to this clone: This clone's antigen is unknown. One base away there is no much larger clone; base qualities are not given.

Sample: memory CD4+ T cells sorted from blood. This specimen's cell subset or site label, interpreted: CD45RA-negative fraction. Recombination joined TRBV14 with TRBJ1-1; perhaps TRBD1 is the D gene, with 6 bases matching. This TCR came from a young man in good health. The nucleotide sequence is given as TGTGCCAGCAGCAACCTGAGGGGGAGTGAAGCTTTCTTT. It is translated as CASSNLRGSEAFF.